Below are 19 T cell receptor beta chains sequenced from a single sample in a study of T cells in Graves' hyperthyroidism and ophthalmopathy. TCR beta CDR3 regions were amplified from RNA transcripts. Initially, a first-round RT-PCR of the TCR CDR3 employed the HTBI primer set. TCRdb analysed the multiplex PCR reads with MiXCR anew, one entry per CDR3 protein. The top ten hold 6% to 8% of the sample, which has about 290,000 distinct CDR3 sequences, 10% to 15% seen once. Input material: blood. These receptors all stem from a woman under 40 with Graves' hyperthyroidism that later progressed to Graves' ophthalmopathy.

This clonotype was found many times. The rearrangement links TRBV20-1 to TRBJ1-5; D perhaps matches TRBD1 (6 bases). The V end was cut by 5 bases, the J end by 7 bases, with 15 bases between. CDR1 and CDR2 (germline): DFQATT, SNEGSKA (reference sequence). CDR3 length: 13 amino acids. DNA for the CDR3: TGCAGTGCTCTCAGGGGACGGGACCAGCCCCAGCATTTT. It is translated as CSALRGRDQPQHF.

There are many counts of this clonotype. CDR3 in amino acids: CASSYFGRGGEQYF. In DNA, the CDR3 is TGTGCCAGCAGTTACTTCGGCAGGGGGGGCGAGCAGTACTTC. The V and J genes are TRBV6-6 and TRBJ2-7; D may be TRBD1 or TRBD2 (7 bases each). Trimming took 1 base from V and 6 from J, leaving 13 bases between them. The CDR3 contains 14 residues. Looked up from germline, CDR1 is MNHNY and CDR2 is SVGAGI (reference sequence).

This clonotype was seen repeatedly, ten times or more. The rearrangement uses TRBV18 and TRBJ2-5, with 12 bases aligning to TRBD2. The junction had 17 bases not matched to a gene; V was cut back by 5 bases and J by 13 bases. Per the germline V gene, CDR1 is KGHSH and CDR2 is LQKENI. CDR3 length: 16 residues. CDR3 amino acids: CASSETSGSPSPLGYF. DNA of the CDR3: TGTGCCAGCTCAGAGACTAGCGGGAGTCCCTCACCACTGGGGTACTTC.

Ten or more counts support this clonotype. The rearrangement links TRBV5-1 to TRBJ2-1, with D unclear. This CDR3 has 15 residues. Trimming removed 0 bases at V and 0 bases at J, with 7 bases between. Germline loops: CDR1 SGHRS, CDR2 YFSETQ. CDR3 protein: CASSLGPNSYNEQFF. CDR3 bases: TGCGCCAGCAGCTTGGGGCCCAACTCCTACAATGAGCAGTTCTTC. The full variable domain, in which reference TRBV5-1 and TRBJ2-1 provide the parts outside the CDR3, is KAGVTQTPRYLIKTRGQQVTLSCSPISGHRSVSWYQQTPGQGLQFLFEYFSETQRNKGNFPGRFSGRQFSNSRSEMNVSTLELGDSALYLCASSLGPNSYNEQFFGPGTRLTVL.

The CDR3 DNA reads TGTGCCACCCAGGACACGCTCTACGAGCAGTACTTC. Translating it yields CATQDTLYEQYF. The chain employs TRBV28 and TRBJ2-7; perhaps TRBD1 as D (5 bases). Trimming stripped 10 bases from V and 3 bases from J, with 13 bases between. This CDR3 contains 12 residues. Germline values: CDR1 MDHEN, CDR2 SYDVKM.

This clonotype has a count of ten or more. The J gene is TRBJ1-1, the V gene TRBV30; possible D gene TRBD1, 6 bases. Trimming removed 3 bases from V and 1 base from J, with 12 bases in between. This CDR3 comprises 14 residues. Looked up from germline, CDR1 is GTSNPN and CDR2 is SVGIG (reference sequence). The CDR3 DNA reads as TGTGCCTGGAGGAAGGGGGGTTGGAACACTGAAGCTTTCTTT. Translating it yields CAWRKGGWNTEAFF.

Many counts were recorded for this clonotype. The chain joins TRBV2 to TRBJ1-5; tentative D call: TRBD1 (6 bases). With 6 bases removed from V and 1 base from J, the gap between germline ends came to 25 bases. Germline CDR1 is SNHLY and CDR2 is FYNNEI. The CDR3 sequence is 19 residues long. As DNA, the CDR3 is TGTGCCAGCAGATTTTTTGGGGGGGCCACCATGGCGAGCAATCAGCCCCAGCATTTT. Protein sequence: CASRFFGGATMASNQPQHF.

CDR3 loop: CASSLRLDTETQYF. The CDR3 DNA is TGTGCCAGCAGCTTAAGACTAGATACAGAGACCCAGTACTTC. The V call is TRBV5-4, the J call TRBJ2-5, with a tentative D call TRBD2 (6 bases). Germline CDR1 SGHNT, CDR2 YYREEE (reference sequence). Trimming shortened V by 2 bases and J by 4 bases, and 12 bases separated the two germline ends. CDR3 length equals 14 residues.

This clonotype has ten or more counts. V gene TRBV7-2 combines with J gene TRBJ1-5; TRBD1 is a possible D gene (5 bases). V gave up 2 bases and J gave up 0 bases, with 8 bases separating them. Germline loops: CDR1 SGHTA, CDR2 FQGNSA. CDR3 length equals 15 residues. For the CDR3, the DNA is TGTGCCAGCAGCTTATGGGGGAATAGCAATCAGCCCCAGCATTTT. This codes for CASSLWGNSNQPQHF. Full variable domain (outside the CDR3, taken from reference TRBV7-2 and TRBJ1-5): GAGVSQSPSNKVTEKGKDVELRCDPISGHTALYWYRQSLGQGLEFLIYFQGNSAPDKSGLPSDRFSAERTGGSVSTLTIQRTQQEDSAVYLCASSLWGNSNQPQHFGDGTRLSIL.

There are many counts of this clonotype. The gene calls are TRBV12-3 or TRBV12-4 and TRBJ1-5; D unresolved. Trimming removed 1 base at V and 4 bases at J, with 11 bases between. This CDR3 comprises 15 residues. CDR3 nucleotide sequence: TGTGCCAGCAGTTTAGGAGGCAGTATGAATCAGCCCCAGCATTTT. This translates into CASSLGGSMNQPQHF.

This clonotype was counted ten times or more. The rearrangement uses TRBV19 and TRBJ1-5; no clear D. The V and J ends lost 8 bases and 4 bases respectively, with 21 bases between them. Looked up from germline, CDR1 is LNHDA and CDR2 is SQIVND (reference sequence). This CDR3 has 16 residues. CDR3 DNA sequence: TGTGCCAGTCGCCCAGTAGGGTTTACGGCAAATCAGCCCCAGCATTTT. As protein: CASRPVGFTANQPQHF.

This clonotype was seen repeatedly, ten times or more. J is TRBJ2-2 and V is TRBV9; the match to TRBD2 covers 10 bases. V was pared by 4 bases and J by 7 bases, with 10 bases of the junction left unmatched. There are 16 residues in the CDR3. CDR1 is SGDLS and CDR2 is YYNGEE in the germline V gene. CDR3 amino acids: CASSPQREGSIGELFF. In nucleotides, the CDR3 is TGTGCCAGCAGCCCCCAGCGGGAGGGCTCGATCGGGGAGCTGTTTTTT.

This clonotype has a count of ten or more. The chain has TRBV20-1 and TRBJ2-7; TRBD2 aligns across 13 bases. This CDR3 region has 16 residues. Germline lookup yields CDR1 DFQATT and CDR2 SNEGSKA (reference sequence). V shed 2 bases and J 2 bases; nucleotides not matched to a gene: 6. This CDR3 is CSARRRTSGGPYEQYF. CDR3 nucleotide sequence: TGCAGTGCTAGACGGAGGACTAGCGGGGGTCCCTACGAGCAGTACTTC.

Of note for this clonotype: This may be a read error: a much more frequent sequence differs by one nucleotide. The chain employs TRBV7-3 and TRBJ2-1, with D unclear. The germline gives CDR1 SGHTA, CDR2 FQGTGA. V lost 0 bases, J lost 6 bases, and 24 bases lay in between. The CDR3 consists of 19 residues. CDR3 protein: CASSLTGCNSGPPSNEQFF. CDR3 nucleotide sequence: TGTGCCAGCAGCTTAACGGGATGCAACTCAGGTCCCCCCTCCAATGAGCAGTTCTTC.

Many counts were recorded for this clonotype. The chain has TRBV5-6 and TRBJ2-3; D remains ambiguous. CDR3 length: 14 residues. Trimming took 0 bases from V and 5 from J, leaving 10 bases between them. Germline loops: CDR1 SGHDT, CDR2 YYEEEE. The CDR3 DNA sequence: TGTGCCAGCAGCTTGGGACTTGGGGAAGATACGCAGTATTTT. Amino acids: CASSLGLGEDTQYF.

The J gene is TRBJ2-7, the V gene TRBV6-5; D possibly corresponds to TRBD1 (6 bases). The germline V gene has CDR1 MNHEY and CDR2 SVGAGI. The germline V and J ends were trimmed by 1 base and 4 bases, with 14 bases remaining between them. This CDR3 region has 15 residues. The DNA for the CDR3 is TGTGCCAGCAGTTACTACCAGGGGAGTATATACGAGCAGTACTTC. It codes for CASSYYQGSIYEQYF.

This clonotype was seen repeatedly, ten times or more. The genes are TRBV5-1 and TRBJ2-5; 9 bases are a match to TRBD1. The J segment lost 1 base and the V segment lost 2 bases, leaving 6 bases of the junction unmatched. Germline CDR1 is SGHRS and CDR2 is YFSETQ. This CDR3 spans 16 amino acids. The CDR3, as DNA: TGCGCCAGCAGCTTCCCGACAGGGGGTTTCCAAGAGACCCAGTACTTC. It codes for CASSFPTGGFQETQYF.

The table lists this clonotype with many counts. The rearrangement joins TRBV3-1 to TRBJ2-3; TRBD1 matches 8 bases. The V gene's germline CDR1 is LGHDT and CDR2 YNNKEL (reference sequence). The CDR3 has 16 residues. After removal of 5 bases from V and 2 bases from J, the junction contained 9 bases not matched to a gene. DNA for the CDR3: TGTGCCAGCAGCGCGCGCGCAGGGGGCATCACAGATACGCAGTATTTT. It translates to CASSARAGGITDTQYF.

The V gene is TRBV19, the J gene TRBJ1-2; weak D call: TRBD1 (5 bases). In germline, CDR1 is LNHDA, CDR2 SQIVND (reference sequence). This CDR3 is built from 13 residues. V was trimmed by 5 bases and J by 3 bases, leaving 10 bases between them. DNA for the CDR3: TGTGCCAGTAGTGATTGGGGACACTATGGCTACACCTTC. It codes for CASSDWGHYGYTF.